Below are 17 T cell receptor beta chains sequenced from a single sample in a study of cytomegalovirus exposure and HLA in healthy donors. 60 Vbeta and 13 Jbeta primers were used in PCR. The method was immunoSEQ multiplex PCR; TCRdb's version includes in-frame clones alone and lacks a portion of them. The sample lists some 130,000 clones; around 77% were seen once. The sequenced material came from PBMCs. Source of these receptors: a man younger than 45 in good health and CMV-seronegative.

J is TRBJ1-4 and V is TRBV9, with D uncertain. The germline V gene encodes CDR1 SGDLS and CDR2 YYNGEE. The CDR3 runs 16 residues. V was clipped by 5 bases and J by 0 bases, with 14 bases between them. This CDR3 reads CASRQHSISTNEKLFF. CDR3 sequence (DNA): TGTGCCAGCAGACAACACAGTATTTCAACTAATGAAAAACTGTTTTTT.

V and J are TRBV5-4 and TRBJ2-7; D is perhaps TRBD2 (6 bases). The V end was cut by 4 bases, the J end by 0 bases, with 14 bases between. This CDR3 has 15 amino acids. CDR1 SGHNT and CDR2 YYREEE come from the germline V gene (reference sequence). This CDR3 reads CASSPAGRSSYEQYF. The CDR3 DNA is TGTGCCAGCAGCCCAGCGGGCCGTAGCTCCTACGAGCAGTACTTC.

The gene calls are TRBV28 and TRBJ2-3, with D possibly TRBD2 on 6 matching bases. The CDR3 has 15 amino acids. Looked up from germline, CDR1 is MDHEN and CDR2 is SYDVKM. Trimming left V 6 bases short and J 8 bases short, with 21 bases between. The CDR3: CASSQAGGSLSTQYF. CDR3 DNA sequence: TGTGCCAGCAGCCAGGCCGGGGGTTCTCTTAGTACGCAGTATTTT.

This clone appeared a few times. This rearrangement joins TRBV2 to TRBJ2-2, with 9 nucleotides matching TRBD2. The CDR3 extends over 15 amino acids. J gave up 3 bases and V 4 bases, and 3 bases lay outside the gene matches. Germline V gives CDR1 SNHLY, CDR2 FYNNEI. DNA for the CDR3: TGTGCCAGCAGTGTCCGCGGGAGGGACACCGGGGAGCTGTTTTTT. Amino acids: CASSVRGRDTGELFF.

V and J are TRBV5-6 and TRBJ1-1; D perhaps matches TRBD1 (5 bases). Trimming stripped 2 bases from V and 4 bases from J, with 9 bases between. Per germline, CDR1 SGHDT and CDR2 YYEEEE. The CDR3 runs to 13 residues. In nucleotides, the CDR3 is TGTGCCAGCAGCTTTTGGAGGGGCACTGAAGCTTTCTTT. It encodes CASSFWRGTEAFF. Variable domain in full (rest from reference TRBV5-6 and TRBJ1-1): DAGVTQSPTHLIKTRGQQVTLRCSPKSGHDTVSWYQQALGQGPQFIFQYYEEEERQRGNFPDRFSGHQFPNYSSELNVNALLLGDSALYLCASSFWRGTEAFFGQGTRLTVV.

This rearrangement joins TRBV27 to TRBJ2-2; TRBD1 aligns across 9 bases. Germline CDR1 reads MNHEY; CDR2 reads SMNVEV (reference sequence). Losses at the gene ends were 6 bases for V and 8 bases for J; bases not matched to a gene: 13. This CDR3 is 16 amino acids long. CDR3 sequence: CASSSQTGTGTGELFF. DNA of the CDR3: TGTGCCAGCAGCTCCCAAACCGGGACAGGGACTGGGGAGCTGTTTTTT.

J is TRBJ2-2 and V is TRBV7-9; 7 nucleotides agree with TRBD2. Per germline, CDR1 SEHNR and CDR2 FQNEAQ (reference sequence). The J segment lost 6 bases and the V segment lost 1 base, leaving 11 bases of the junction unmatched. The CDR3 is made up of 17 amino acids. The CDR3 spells CASSLGSASGTAGELFF. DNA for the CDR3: TGTGCCAGCAGCTTAGGTTCGGCCAGCGGGACGGCCGGGGAGCTGTTTTTT.

CDR3 amino acids: CASSGIGGDDEQYF. The CDR3 DNA is TGTGCCAGCAGTGGCATCGGAGGGGACGACGAGCAGTACTTC. The V and J genes are TRBV2 and TRBJ2-7, with D perhaps matching TRBD2 (6 bases). The V gene's germline CDR1 is SNHLY and CDR2 FYNNEI. The CDR3 has 14 amino acids. V dropped 4 bases and J dropped 5 bases, with 15 bases sitting between them.

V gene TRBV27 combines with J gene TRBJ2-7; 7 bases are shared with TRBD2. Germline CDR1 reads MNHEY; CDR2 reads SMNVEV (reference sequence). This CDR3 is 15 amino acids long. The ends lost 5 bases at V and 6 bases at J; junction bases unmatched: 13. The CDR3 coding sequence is TGTGCCAGCAGTCCCCGGACTAGTAGATTGAGCGAGCAGTACTTC. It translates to CASSPRTSRLSEQYF.

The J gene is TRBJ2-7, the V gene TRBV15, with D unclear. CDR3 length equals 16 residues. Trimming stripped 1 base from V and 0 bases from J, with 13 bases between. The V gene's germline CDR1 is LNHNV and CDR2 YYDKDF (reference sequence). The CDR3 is CATSRVLRVSSYEQYF. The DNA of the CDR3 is TGTGCCACCAGCAGAGTTCTCCGAGTGAGCTCCTACGAGCAGTACTTC.

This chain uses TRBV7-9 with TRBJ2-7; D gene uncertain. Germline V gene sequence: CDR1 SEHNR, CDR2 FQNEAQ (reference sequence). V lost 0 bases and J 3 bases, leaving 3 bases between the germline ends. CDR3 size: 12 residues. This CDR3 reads CASSLARYEQYF. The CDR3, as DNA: TGTGCCAGCAGCTTAGCCCGCTACGAGCAGTACTTC.

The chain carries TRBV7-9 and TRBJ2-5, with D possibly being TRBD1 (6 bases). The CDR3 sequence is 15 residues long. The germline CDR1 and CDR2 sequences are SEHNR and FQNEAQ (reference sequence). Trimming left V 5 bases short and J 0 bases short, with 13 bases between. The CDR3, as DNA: TGTGCCAGCAGCCGTCCGGGGACAAACCAAGAGACCCAGTACTTC. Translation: CASSRPGTNQETQYF.

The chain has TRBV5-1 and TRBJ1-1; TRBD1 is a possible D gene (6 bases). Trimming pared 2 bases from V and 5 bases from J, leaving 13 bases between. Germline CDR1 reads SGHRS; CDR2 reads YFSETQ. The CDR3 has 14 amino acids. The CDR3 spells CASSFEGRGTEAFF. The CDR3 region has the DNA TGCGCCAGCAGCTTTGAAGGAAGGGGGACTGAAGCTTTCTTT. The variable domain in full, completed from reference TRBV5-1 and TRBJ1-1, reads KAGVTQTPRYLIKTRGQQVTLSCSPISGHRSVSWYQQTPGQGLQFLFEYFSETQRNKGNFPGRFSGRQFSNSRSEMNVSTLELGDSALYLCASSFEGRGTEAFFGQGTRLTVV.

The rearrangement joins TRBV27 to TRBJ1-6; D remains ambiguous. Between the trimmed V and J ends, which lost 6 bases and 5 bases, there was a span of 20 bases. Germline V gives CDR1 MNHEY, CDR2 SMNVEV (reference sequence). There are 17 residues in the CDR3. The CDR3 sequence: CASRPPQLGENNSPLHF. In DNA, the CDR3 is TGTGCCAGCAGACCCCCCCAACTCGGGGAAAATAATTCACCCCTCCACTTT.

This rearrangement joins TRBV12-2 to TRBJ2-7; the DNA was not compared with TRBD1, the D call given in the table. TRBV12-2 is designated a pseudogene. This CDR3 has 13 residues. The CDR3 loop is CVILGQGAYEQYF. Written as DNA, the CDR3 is TGTGTAATTTTGGGACAGGGTGCCTACGAGCAGTACTTC.

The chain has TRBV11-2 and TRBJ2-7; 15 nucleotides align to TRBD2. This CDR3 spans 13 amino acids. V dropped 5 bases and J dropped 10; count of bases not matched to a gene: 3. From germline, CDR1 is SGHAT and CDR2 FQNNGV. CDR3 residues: CASSRGLAGGQYF. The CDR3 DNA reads TGTGCCAGCAGCAGGGGACTAGCGGGAGGACAGTACTTC.

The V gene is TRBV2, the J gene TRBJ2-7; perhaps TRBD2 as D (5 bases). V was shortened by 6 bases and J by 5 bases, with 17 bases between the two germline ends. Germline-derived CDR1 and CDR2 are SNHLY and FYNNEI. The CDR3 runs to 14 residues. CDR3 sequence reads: CASSVTRPGDEQYF. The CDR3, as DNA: TGTGCCAGCAGCGTAACTAGGCCCGGGGACGAGCAGTACTTC.